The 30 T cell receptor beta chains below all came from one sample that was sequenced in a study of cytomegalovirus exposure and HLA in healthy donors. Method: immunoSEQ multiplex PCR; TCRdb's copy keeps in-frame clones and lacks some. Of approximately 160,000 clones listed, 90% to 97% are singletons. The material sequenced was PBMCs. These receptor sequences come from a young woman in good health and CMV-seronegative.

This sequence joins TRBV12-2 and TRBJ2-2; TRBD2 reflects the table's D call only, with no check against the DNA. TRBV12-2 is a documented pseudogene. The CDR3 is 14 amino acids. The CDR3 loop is CASSSGGNTGELFF. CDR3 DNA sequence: TGTGCAAGCTCATCCGGGGGGAACACCGGGGAGCTGTTTTTT.

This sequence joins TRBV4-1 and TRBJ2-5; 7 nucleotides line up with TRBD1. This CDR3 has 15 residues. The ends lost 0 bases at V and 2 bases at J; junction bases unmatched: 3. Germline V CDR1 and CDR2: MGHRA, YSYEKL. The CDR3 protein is CASSQDLGQQETQYF. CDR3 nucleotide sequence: TGCGCCAGCAGCCAAGATTTGGGACAGCAAGAGACCCAGTACTTC.

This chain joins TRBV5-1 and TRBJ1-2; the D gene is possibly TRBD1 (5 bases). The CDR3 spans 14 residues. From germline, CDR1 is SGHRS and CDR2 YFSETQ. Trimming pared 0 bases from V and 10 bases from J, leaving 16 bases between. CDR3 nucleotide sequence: TGCGCCAGCAGCTTGGACGGAGCGCCGGGGGTCTACACCTTC. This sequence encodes CASSLDGAPGVYTF.

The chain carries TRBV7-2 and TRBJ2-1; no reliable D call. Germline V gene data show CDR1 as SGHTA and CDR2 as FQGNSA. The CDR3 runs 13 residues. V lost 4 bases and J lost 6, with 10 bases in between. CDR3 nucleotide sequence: TGTGCCAGCAGCTACGGGTTTGTCAATGAGCAGTTCTTC. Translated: CASSYGFVNEQFF.

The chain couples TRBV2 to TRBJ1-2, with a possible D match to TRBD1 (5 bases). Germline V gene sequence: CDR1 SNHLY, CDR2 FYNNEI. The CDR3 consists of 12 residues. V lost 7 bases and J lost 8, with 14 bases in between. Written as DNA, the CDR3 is TGTGCCAGCATTCGGGCAGGGCGAGGCTACACCTTC. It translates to CASIRAGRGYTF.

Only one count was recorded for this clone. The CDR3 loop is CASTRETQYF. CDR3 nucleotides: TGTGCCAGCACGAGAGAGACCCAGTACTTC. The genes are TRBV2 and TRBJ2-5; no reliable D call. This CDR3 region has 10 residues. V gave up 7 bases and J gave up 4 bases, with 4 bases separating them. From germline, CDR1 is SNHLY and CDR2 FYNNEI. Using reference TRBV2 and TRBJ2-5 for the parts outside the CDR3, the full variable domain is EPEVTQTPSHQVTQMGQEVILRCVPISNHLYFYWYRQILGQKVEFLVSFYNNEISEKSEIFDDQFSVERPDGSNFTLKIRSTKLEDSAMYFCASTRETQYFGPGTRLLVL.

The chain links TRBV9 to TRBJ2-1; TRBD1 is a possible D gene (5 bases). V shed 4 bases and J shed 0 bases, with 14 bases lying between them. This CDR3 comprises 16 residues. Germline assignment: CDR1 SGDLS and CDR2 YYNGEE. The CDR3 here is CASSWGPQSSYNEQFF. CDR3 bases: TGTGCCAGCAGCTGGGGCCCACAGAGCTCCTACAATGAGCAGTTCTTC.

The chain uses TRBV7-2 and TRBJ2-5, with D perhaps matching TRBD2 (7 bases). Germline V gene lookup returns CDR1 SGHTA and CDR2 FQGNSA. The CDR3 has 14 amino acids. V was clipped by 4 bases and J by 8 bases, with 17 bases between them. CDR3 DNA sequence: TGTGCCAGCAGCTCCCCGGGGGGCGGTAGTACCCAGTACTTC. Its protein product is CASSSPGGGSTQYF.

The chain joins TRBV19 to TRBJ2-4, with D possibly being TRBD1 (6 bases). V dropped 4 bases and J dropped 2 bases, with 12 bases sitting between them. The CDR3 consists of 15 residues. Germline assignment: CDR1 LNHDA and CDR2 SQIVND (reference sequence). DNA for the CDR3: TGTGCCAGTAGTACGCCTACAGGGTCCAAAAACATTCAGTACTTC. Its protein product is CASSTPTGSKNIQYF.

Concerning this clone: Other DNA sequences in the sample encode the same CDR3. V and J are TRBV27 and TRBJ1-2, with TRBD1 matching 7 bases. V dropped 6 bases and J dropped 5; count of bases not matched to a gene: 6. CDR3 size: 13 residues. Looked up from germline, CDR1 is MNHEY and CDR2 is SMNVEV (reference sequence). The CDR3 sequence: CASSLSRGYGYTF. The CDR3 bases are TGTGCCAGCAGCTTGTCCAGGGGGTATGGCTACACCTTC.

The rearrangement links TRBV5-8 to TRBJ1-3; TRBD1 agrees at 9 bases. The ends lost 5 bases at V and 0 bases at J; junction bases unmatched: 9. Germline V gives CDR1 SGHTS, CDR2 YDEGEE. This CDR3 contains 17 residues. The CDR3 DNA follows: TGTGCCAGCAGTAGAGGGACAGGGCTACTCTCTGGAAACACCATATATTTT. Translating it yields CASSRGTGLLSGNTIYF.

The CDR3 bases are TGTGCCAGCAGCTTAGACGGGCGGGGGGGCTGGAATGAGCAGTTCTTC. It encodes CASSLDGRGGWNEQFF. This sequence joins TRBV7-8 and TRBJ2-1; TRBD2 matches 9 bases. Germline lookup yields CDR1 SGHVS and CDR2 FQNEAQ. The trim removed 1 base at V and 7 bases at J, leaving 8 bases unmatched. The CDR3 is 16 amino acids.

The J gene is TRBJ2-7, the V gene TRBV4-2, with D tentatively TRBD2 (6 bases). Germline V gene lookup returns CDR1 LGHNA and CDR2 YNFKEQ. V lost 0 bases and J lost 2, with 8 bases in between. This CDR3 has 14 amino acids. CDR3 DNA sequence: TGTGCCAGCAGCCAAGAGGGACTCACCTACGAGCAGTACTTC. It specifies CASSQEGLTYEQYF.

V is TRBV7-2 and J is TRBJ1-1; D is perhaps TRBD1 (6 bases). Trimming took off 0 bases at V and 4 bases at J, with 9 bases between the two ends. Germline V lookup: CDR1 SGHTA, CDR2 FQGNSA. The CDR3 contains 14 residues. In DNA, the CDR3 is TGTGCCAGCAGCTTAGCCCACAGGGTCACTGAAGCTTTCTTT. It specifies CASSLAHRVTEAFF.

The CDR3 region is CASSEYRGNYGYTF. CDR3 nucleotides: TGTGCCAGCAGTGAATATAGGGGCAACTATGGCTACACCTTC. This chain links TRBV6-1 with TRBJ1-2, with D perhaps TRBD1 (5 bases). The CDR3 has 14 residues. CDR1 is MNHNS, CDR2 SASEGT, per germline. The V and J ends lost 2 bases and 2 bases respectively, with 9 bases between them.

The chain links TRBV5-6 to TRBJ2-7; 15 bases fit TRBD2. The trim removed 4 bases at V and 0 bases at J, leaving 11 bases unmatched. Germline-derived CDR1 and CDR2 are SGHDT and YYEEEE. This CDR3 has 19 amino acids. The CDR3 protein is CASSEGPGLAGGFSYEQYF. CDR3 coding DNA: TGTGCCAGCAGCGAAGGACCGGGACTAGCGGGGGGTTTCTCCTACGAGCAGTACTTC.

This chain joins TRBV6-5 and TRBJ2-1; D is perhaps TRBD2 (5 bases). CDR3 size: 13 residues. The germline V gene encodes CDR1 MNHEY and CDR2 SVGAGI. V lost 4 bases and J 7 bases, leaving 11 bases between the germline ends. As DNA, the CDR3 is TGTGCCAGCAGTTCCCGGGGAAGGAATGAGCAGTTCTTC. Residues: CASSSRGRNEQFF.

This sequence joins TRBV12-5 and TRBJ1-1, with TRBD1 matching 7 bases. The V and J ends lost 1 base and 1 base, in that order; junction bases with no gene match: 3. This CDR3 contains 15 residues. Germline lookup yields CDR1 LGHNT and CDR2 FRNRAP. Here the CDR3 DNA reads TGTGCTAGTGGTTTGGGACAGGGTTGGAACACTGAAGCTTTCTTT. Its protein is CASGLGQGWNTEAFF.

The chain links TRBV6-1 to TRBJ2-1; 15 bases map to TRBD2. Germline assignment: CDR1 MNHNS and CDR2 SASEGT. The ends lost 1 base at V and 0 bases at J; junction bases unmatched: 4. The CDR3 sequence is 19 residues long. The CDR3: CASSEVMGLAGGSYNEQFF. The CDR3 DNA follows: TGTGCCAGCAGTGAAGTAATGGGACTAGCGGGGGGCTCCTACAATGAGCAGTTCTTC.

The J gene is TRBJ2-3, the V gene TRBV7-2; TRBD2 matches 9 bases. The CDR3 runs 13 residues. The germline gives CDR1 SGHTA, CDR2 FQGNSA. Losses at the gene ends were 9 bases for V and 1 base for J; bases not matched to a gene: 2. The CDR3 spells CASQRGGTDTQYF. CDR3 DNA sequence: TGTGCCAGTCAGCGGGGGGGCACAGATACGCAGTATTTT.

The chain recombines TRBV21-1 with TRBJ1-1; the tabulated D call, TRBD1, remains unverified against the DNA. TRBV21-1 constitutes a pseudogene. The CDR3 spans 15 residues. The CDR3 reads CASSKEEGDGTEAFF. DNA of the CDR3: TGTGCCAGCAGCAAAGAAGAAGGGGATGGCACTGAAGCTTTCTTT.

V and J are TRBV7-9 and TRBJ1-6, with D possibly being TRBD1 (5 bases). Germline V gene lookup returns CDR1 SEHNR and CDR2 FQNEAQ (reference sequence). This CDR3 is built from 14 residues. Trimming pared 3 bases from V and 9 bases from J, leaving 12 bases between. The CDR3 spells CASSFGGSGSPLHF. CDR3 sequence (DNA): TGTGCCAGCAGCTTCGGGGGTAGCGGTTCACCCCTCCACTTT.

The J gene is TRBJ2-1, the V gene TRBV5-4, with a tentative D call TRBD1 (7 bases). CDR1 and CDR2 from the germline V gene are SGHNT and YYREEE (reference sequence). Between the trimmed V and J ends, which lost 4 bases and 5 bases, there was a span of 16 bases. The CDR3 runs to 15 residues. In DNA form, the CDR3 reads TGTGCCAGCAGCCCAGGGGGGTCAAAAAACAATGAGCAGTTCTTC. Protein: CASSPGGSKNNEQFF.

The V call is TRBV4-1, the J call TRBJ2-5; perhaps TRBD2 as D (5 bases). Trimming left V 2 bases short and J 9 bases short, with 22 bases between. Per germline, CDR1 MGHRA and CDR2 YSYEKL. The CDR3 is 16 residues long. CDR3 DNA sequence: TGCGCCAGCAGCCAACCCTCCTCGACCGGCGTGGAGGCCCAGTACTTC. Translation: CASSQPSSTGVEAQYF.

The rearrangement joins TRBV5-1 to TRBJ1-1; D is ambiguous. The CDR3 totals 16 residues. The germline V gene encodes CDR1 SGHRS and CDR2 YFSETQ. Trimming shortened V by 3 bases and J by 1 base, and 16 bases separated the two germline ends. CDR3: CASSSWASHGNTEAFF. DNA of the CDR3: TGCGCCAGCAGCTCTTGGGCGTCCCACGGGAACACTGAAGCTTTCTTT. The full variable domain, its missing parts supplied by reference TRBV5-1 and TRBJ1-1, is KAGVTQTPRYLIKTRGQQVTLSCSPISGHRSVSWYQQTPGQGLQFLFEYFSETQRNKGNFPGRFSGRQFSNSRSEMNVSTLELGDSALYLCASSSWASHGNTEAFFGQGTRLTVV.

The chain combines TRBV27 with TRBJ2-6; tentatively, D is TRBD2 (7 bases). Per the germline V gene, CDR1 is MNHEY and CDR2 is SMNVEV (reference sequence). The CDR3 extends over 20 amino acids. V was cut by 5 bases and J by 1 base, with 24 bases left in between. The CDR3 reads CASSRTPWGGPESGANVLTF. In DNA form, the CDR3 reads TGTGCCAGCAGTCGAACCCCCTGGGGGGGGCCCGAATCTGGGGCCAACGTCCTGACTTTC.

CDR3 bases: TGTGCCAGCAGTTTAACATCCGTCGCCGCTACGCAGTATTTT. Its protein product is CASSLTSVAATQYF. The chain uses TRBV27 and TRBJ2-3; no clear D. This CDR3 has 14 residues. Germline V CDR1 and CDR2: MNHEY, SMNVEV (reference sequence). V lost 2 bases and J 8 bases, leaving 14 bases between the germline ends.

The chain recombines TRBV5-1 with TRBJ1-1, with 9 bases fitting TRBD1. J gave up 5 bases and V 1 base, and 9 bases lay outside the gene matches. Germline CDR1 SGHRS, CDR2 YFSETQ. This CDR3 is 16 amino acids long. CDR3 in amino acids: CASSLLTGGVWTEAFF. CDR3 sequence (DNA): TGCGCCAGCAGCTTGTTAACAGGGGGCGTTTGGACTGAAGCTTTCTTT.

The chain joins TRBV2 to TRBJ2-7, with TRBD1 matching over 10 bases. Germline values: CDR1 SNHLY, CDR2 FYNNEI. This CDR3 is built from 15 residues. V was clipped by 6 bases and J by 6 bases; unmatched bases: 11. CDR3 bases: TGTGCCAGCAGCGTAACCCGGGACAGGGGAAGCGAGCAGTACTTC. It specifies CASSVTRDRGSEQYF.

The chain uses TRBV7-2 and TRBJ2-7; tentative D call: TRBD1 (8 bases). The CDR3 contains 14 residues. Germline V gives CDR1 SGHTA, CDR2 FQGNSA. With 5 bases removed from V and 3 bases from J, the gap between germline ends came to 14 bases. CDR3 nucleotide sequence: TGTGCCAGCAGCATATACAGGGGGGGCTACGAGCAGTACTTC. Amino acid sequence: CASSIYRGGYEQYF.